This T cell receptor (beta chain) is drawn from a study of CD8 T cells in ankylosing spondylitis. In the case of this clonotype: Its antigen is not identified.

Study-wide results and caveats: CD8+ by phenotype, disease-linked clones were relatively rare in peripheral blood. A TCR beta motif of under 10 highly homologous variants appeared characteristic of ankylosing spondylitis blood. There was reportedly significant enrichment of clones that were disease-linked in matched ankylosing spondylitis synovial fluid. Earlier studies detected some motif variants in reactive arthritis synovial fluid and blood.

Germline CDR1 and CDR2: SNHLY and FYNNEI. The germline V and J ends were trimmed by 4 bases and 3 bases, with 1 base remaining between them. This CDR3 contains 10 residues. Construction of TCR beta libraries was performed using quantitative 5'-RACE with molecular barcodes. TCRdb called the 5' RACE reads again in MiXCR, with one record for every CDR3 protein. This sample has under 950,000 distinct CDR3 sequences, with roughly 19% found just once. The sample taken for sequencing was blood, either unsorted or a sorted T cell fraction (not recorded which). The V gene is TRBV2, the J gene TRBJ2-7; D is unclear. The clonotype originates from a male donor with ankylosing spondylitis. The CDR3 bases are TGTGCCAGCAGTGTCTACGAGCAGTACTTC. Amino acids: CASSVYEQYF.